The subject of this entry is one TCR beta chain. This sample stems from a study of patients and donors after allogeneic stem cell transplantation. A single record per CDR3 protein comes from TCRdb applying MiXCR to the RT-PCR reads. The table has more than 850,000 distinct CDR3 sequences, more than 15% seen once. V was pared by 2 bases and J by 1 base, with 8 bases between. The CDR3 has 14 amino acids. From germline, CDR1 is LGHNA and CDR2 YNFKEQ. The clonotype originates from a human donor who was either an allogeneic HSCT recipient or a stem cell or donor lymphocyte infusion donor (not recorded which). It is not recorded whose cells these are; they may come from a transplant donor. The chain carries TRBV4-2 and TRBJ1-2; a possible D gene is TRBD1 (5 bases). What was sequenced was blood, either unsorted or a sorted T cell fraction (not recorded which). CDR3 DNA sequence: TGTGCCAGCAGCCAACGACAGATTAACTATGGCTACACCTTC. Its translation is CASSQRQINYGYTF.